A single sample is the source of the 20 T cell receptor beta chains below, sequenced in a study of blood T cell repertoires in COVID-19. Some clones are missing from TCRdb's copy, which holds only in-frame ones; the method was immunoSEQ multiplex PCR. The profile shows 110,000 or so clones, approximately 87% of them singletons. Sequencing was done on a sample of peripheral blood. Receptor source: a woman aged 45-65 years with acute or convalescent COVID-19.

The chain carries TRBV18 and TRBJ2-5; D unclear. Germline-derived CDR1 and CDR2 are KGHSH and LQKENI. The CDR3 loop spans 14 amino acids. Trimming cost V 1 base and J 3 bases, with 9 bases left between them. CDR3 sequence: CASSPRRVEETQYF. DNA of the CDR3: TGTGCCAGCTCACCACGTCGAGTAGAAGAGACCCAGTACTTC. The full variable domain, rest sourced from reference TRBV18 and TRBJ2-5, is NAGVMQNPRHLVRRRGQEARLRCSPMKGHSHVYWYRQLPEEGLKFMVYLQKENIIDESGMPKERFSAEFPKEGPSILRIQQVVRGDSAAYFCASSPRRVEETQYFGPGTRLLVL.

The V gene is TRBV29-1, the J gene TRBJ2-7; maybe TRBD2 (6 bases). Trimming cost V 7 bases and J 3 bases, with 31 bases left between them. This CDR3 spans 18 amino acids. Germline loops: CDR1 SQVTM, CDR2 ANQGSEA. Here the CDR3 reads CSGAVSFRRGVQNYEQYF. CDR3 coding DNA: TGCAGCGGTGCAGTTTCATTTCGGCGGGGAGTTCAGAACTACGAGCAGTACTTC.

J is TRBJ1-5 and V is TRBV7-9; D possibly corresponds to TRBD1 (5 bases). Germline assignment: CDR1 SEHNR and CDR2 FQNEAQ (reference sequence). The CDR3 is 15 amino acids. V was clipped by 2 bases and J by 1 base, with 9 bases between them. The DNA of the CDR3 is TGTGCCAGCAGCTTATCAGGGATCAGCAATCAGCCCCAGCATTTT. This gives the protein CASSLSGISNQPQHF.

This clone was picked up a small number of times. The chain recombines TRBV11-3 with TRBJ1-1; D gene ambiguous. Germline CDR1 and CDR2: SGHNT and YENEEA. Deletions cut 1 base from V and 0 bases from J, with 9 bases between. This CDR3 is built from 15 residues. The CDR3 reads CASSLGRVLNTEAFF. DNA of the CDR3: TGTGCCAGCAGCTTAGGTCGGGTGTTGAACACTGAAGCTTTCTTT.

The rearrangement links TRBV11-2 to TRBJ1-4; 8 nucleotides agree with TRBD1. CDR3 size: 16 residues. Trimming removed 4 bases from V and 0 bases from J; junction bases left unmatched: 4. Germline values: CDR1 SGHAT, CDR2 FQNNGV. The CDR3 protein is CASSSYRGTTNEKLFF. In nucleotides, the CDR3 is TGTGCCAGCAGCTCATACAGGGGGACAACTAATGAAAAACTGTTTTTT.

This rearrangement joins TRBV11-2 to TRBJ2-7; D ambiguous. The CDR3 covers 12 residues. The V gene's germline CDR1 is SGHAT and CDR2 FQNNGV. V was clipped by 5 bases and J by 6 bases, with 11 bases between them. The DNA of the CDR3 is TGTGCCAGCAGCCAGGAAGGCCTCGAGCAGTACTTC. Translation: CASSQEGLEQYF.

The chain carries TRBV6-5 and TRBJ1-2, with 8 bases that match TRBD1. This CDR3 contains 15 residues. The trim removed 6 bases at V and 3 bases at J, leaving 9 bases unmatched. Germline CDR1 MNHEY, CDR2 SVGAGI. The CDR3 nucleotides are TGTGCCAGCAGCCGGGGACAGGCCTCCTACTATGGCTACACCTTC. This encodes CASSRGQASYYGYTF.

In its sample, this clone was seen a few times. The chain recombines TRBV6-2 or TRBV6-3 with TRBJ2-7; D remains unclear. CDR1 and CDR2 from the germline V gene are MNHEY and SVGEGT. Trimming cost V 5 bases and J 1 base, with 6 bases left between them. The CDR3 is 12 amino acids. CDR3 DNA sequence: TGTGCCAGCAGTCCCTATTCCTACGAGCAGTACTTC. As protein: CASSPYSYEQYF.

The chain carries TRBV6-2 or TRBV6-3 and TRBJ1-2; 9 bases agree with TRBD1. Germline CDR1 is MNHEY and CDR2 is SVGEGT. V lost 6 bases, J lost 4 bases, and 15 bases stayed unmatched. This CDR3 has 17 amino acids. In nucleotides, the CDR3 is TGTGCCAGCAGCGATATTAACCCCGGGACAGGGCCCTATGGCTACACCTTC. This codes for CASSDINPGTGPYGYTF.

The V call is TRBV29-1, the J call TRBJ1-1; 7 bases are shared with TRBD1. V gave up 6 bases and J gave up 3 bases; unmatched junction bases: 10. CDR3 size: 14 residues. CDR1 is SQVTM and CDR2 is ANQGSEA in the germline V gene. The CDR3 nucleotides read TGCAGCGTGAGAAGGGGGCGATTGGACACTGAAGCTTTCTTT. Amino acids: CSVRRGRLDTEAFF.

The V gene is TRBV10-3, the J gene TRBJ2-2; maybe TRBD2 (5 bases). The germline CDR1 and CDR2 sequences are ENHRY and SYGVKD. The V end lost 7 bases, the J end lost 6 bases, and 12 bases lay between the germline ends. CDR3 length equals 13 residues. In DNA, the CDR3 is TGTGCCATCACCCCCGGAGGAGCCGGGGAGCTGTTTTTT. Its translation: CAITPGGAGELFF.

The chain uses TRBV7-9 and TRBJ2-3; 9 bases match TRBD1. V was clipped by 5 bases and J by 4 bases; unmatched bases: 7. The CDR3 length is 15 residues. From germline, CDR1 is SEHNR and CDR2 FQNEAQ (reference sequence). The DNA for the CDR3 is TGTGCCAGCAGCCTCGGGACAGGGTGGGCAGATACGCAGTATTTT. Its protein is CASSLGTGWADTQYF. Together with reference TRBV7-9 and TRBJ2-3, the CDR3 gives the full variable domain: DTGVSQNPRHKITKRGQNVTFRCDPISEHNRLYWYRQTLGQGPEFLTYFQNEAQLEKSRLLSDRFSAERPKGSFSTLEIQRTEQGDSAMYLCASSLGTGWADTQYFGPGTRLTVL.

The chain links TRBV2 to TRBJ1-4; possible D gene TRBD1, 6 bases. The ends were cut back, 7 bases at V and 3 bases at J, with 12 bases in the middle. The germline V gene has CDR1 SNHLY and CDR2 FYNNEI. There are 14 residues in the CDR3. DNA for the CDR3: TGTGCCAGCAAACAGGGATATGCTAATGAAAAACTGTTTTTT. Amino acid sequence: CASKQGYANEKLFF.

The CDR3 nucleotides read TGTGCCACCCGCGCGGCAGAGAAGAACACTGAAGCTTTCTTT. Its translation: CATRAAEKNTEAFF. The chain carries TRBV24-1 and TRBJ1-1; D remains unclear. The CDR3 totals 14 residues. Trimming left V 9 bases short and J 1 base short, with 14 bases between. The germline V gene encodes CDR1 KGHDR and CDR2 SFDVKD.

This chain connects TRBV30 to TRBJ2-5; no clear D gene. The germline V gene encodes CDR1 GTSNPN and CDR2 SVGIG (reference sequence). The CDR3 is 12 amino acids. Trimming pared 3 bases from V and 4 bases from J, leaving 9 bases between. CDR3 residues: CAWRRPSETQYF. DNA of the CDR3: TGTGCCTGGAGGCGGCCCTCAGAGACCCAGTACTTC. The entire variable domain, with the rest obtained from reference TRBV30 and TRBJ2-5, is as follows: SQTIHQWPATLVQPVGSPLSLECTVEGTSNPNLYWYRQAAGRGLQLLFYSVGIGQISSEVPQNLSASRPQDRQFILSSKKLLLSDSGFYLCAWRRPSETQYFGPGTRLLVL.

J is TRBJ2-7 and V is TRBV20-1; D is unresolved. CDR3 length: 11 residues. Trimming pared 6 bases from V and 6 bases from J, leaving 12 bases between. The germline V gene has CDR1 DFQATT and CDR2 SNEGSKA (reference sequence). CDR3 bases: TGCAGTGCCACTTTTGGGCCCGAGCAGTACTTC. Protein sequence: CSATFGPEQYF.

The chain links TRBV11-3 to TRBJ2-7; tentative D call: TRBD1 (5 bases). V was cut by 2 bases and J by 2 bases, with 7 bases left in between. Germline CDR1 is SGHNT and CDR2 is YENEEA. The CDR3 runs 13 residues. The CDR3 protein is CASSLTGPYEQYF. DNA of the CDR3: TGTGCCAGCAGCTTAACAGGTCCCTACGAGCAGTACTTC.

This rearrangement joins TRBV2 to TRBJ1-4; 10 positions match TRBD1. Germline trimming cut 4 bases from V and 3 bases from J; bases unmatched to any gene: 2. The germline CDR1 and CDR2 sequences are SNHLY and FYNNEI. CDR3 length equals 15 residues. CDR3 sequence: CASSGDRGPNEKLFF. CDR3 bases: TGTGCCAGCAGTGGGGACAGGGGACCTAATGAAAAACTGTTTTTT.

This clone has only one observation. The chain employs TRBV7-9 and TRBJ1-4; 8 nucleotides agree with TRBD1. The CDR3 spans 13 residues. V shed 4 bases and J 8 bases; nucleotides not matched to a gene: 3. Germline V gene sequence: CDR1 SEHNR, CDR2 FQNEAQ (reference sequence). The CDR3 sequence is CASSWTGNEKLFF. CDR3 nucleotides: TGTGCCAGCAGCTGGACAGGGAACGAAAAACTGTTTTTT.

The CDR3 region has the DNA TGTGCCAGCAGCTTCAGGAAGGGGGCGACCTACAATGAGCAGTTCTTC. Its translation: CASSFRKGATYNEQFF. This chain links TRBV5-4 with TRBJ2-1; 7 bases are shared with TRBD1. Germline CDR1 is SGHNT and CDR2 is YYREEE (reference sequence). The length of the CDR3 is 16 residues. V dropped 2 bases and J dropped 2; count of bases not matched to a gene: 7.